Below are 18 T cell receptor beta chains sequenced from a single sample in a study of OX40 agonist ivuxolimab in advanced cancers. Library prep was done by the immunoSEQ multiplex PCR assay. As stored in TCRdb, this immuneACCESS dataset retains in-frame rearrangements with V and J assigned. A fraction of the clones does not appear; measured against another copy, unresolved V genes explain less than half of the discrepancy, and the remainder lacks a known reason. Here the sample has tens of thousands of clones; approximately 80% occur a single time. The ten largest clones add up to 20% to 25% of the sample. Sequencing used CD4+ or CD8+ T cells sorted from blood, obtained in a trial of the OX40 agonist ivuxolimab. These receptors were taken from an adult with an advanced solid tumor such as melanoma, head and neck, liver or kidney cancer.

The CDR3 reads CASSSSQGLAGELFF. CDR3 DNA: TGTGCCAGCAGCTCCTCACAGGGTTTGGCCGGGGAGCTGTTTTTT. The chain employs TRBV7-3 and TRBJ2-2; tentative D call: TRBD1 (6 bases). This CDR3 has 15 residues. CDR1 is SGHTA and CDR2 is FQGTGA in the germline V gene. Trimming took 4 bases from V and 6 from J, leaving 15 bases between them.

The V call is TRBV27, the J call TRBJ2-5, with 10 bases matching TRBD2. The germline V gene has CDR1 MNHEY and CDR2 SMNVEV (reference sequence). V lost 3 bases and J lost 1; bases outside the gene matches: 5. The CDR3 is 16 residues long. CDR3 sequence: CASSFISGGFQETQYF. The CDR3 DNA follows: TGTGCCAGCAGTTTTATTAGCGGGGGGTTCCAAGAGACCCAGTACTTC.

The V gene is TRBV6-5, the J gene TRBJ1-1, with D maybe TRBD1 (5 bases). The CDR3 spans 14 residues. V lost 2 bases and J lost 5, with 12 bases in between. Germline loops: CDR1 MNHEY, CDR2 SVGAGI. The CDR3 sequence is CASSYRGIRTEAFF. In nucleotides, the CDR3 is TGTGCCAGCAGTTACCGGGGGATAAGGACTGAAGCTTTCTTT.

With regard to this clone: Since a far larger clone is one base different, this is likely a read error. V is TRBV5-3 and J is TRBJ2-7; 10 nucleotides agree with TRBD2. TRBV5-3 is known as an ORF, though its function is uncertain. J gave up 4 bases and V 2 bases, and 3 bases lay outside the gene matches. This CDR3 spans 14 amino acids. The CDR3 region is CARSFGLAAYEQYF. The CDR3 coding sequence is TGTGCCAGAAGCTTTGGACTAGCGGCTTACGAGCAGTACTTC.

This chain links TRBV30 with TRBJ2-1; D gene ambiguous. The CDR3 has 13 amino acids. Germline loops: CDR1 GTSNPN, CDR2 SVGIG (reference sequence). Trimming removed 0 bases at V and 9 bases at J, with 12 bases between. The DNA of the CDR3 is TGTGCCTGGAGTGTCATGGCTGACGGTGAGCAGTTCTTC. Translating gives CAWSVMADGEQFF.

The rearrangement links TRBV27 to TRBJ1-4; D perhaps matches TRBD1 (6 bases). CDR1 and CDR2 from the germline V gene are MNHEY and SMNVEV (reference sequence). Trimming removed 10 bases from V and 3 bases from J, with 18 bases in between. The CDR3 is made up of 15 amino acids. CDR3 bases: TGTGCCACAACGGACCGACCAGGGGCTAATGAAAAACTGTTTTTT. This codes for CATTDRPGANEKLFF.

Here the CDR3 reads CASSLAGGPWETQYF. The CDR3 DNA is TGTGCCAGCAGTCTAGCGGGAGGGCCATGGGAGACCCAGTACTTC. V is TRBV27 and J is TRBJ2-5, with TRBD2 identical over 12 bases. The V gene's germline CDR1 is MNHEY and CDR2 SMNVEV (reference sequence). V was pared by 5 bases and J by 5 bases, with 6 bases of the junction left unmatched. CDR3 length equals 15 residues.

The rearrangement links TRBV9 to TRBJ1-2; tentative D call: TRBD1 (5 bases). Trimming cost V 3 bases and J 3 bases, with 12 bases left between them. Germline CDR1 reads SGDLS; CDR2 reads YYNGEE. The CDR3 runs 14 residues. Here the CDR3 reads CASSAGVSDYGYTF. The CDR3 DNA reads TGTGCCAGCAGCGCGGGGGTTTCGGACTATGGCTACACCTTC. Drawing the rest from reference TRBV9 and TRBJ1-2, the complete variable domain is DSGVTQTPKHLITATGQRVTLRCSPRSGDLSVYWYQQSLDQGLQFLIQYYNGEERAKGNILERFSAQQFPDLHSELNLSSLELGDSALYFCASSAGVSDYGYTFGSGTRLTVV.

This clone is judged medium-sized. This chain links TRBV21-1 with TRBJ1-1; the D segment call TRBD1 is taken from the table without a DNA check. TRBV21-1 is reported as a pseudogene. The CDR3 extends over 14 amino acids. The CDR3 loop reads CASSTQGGRTEAFF. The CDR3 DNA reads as TGTGCCAGCAGCACCCAGGGGGGCAGGACTGAAGCTTTCTTT.

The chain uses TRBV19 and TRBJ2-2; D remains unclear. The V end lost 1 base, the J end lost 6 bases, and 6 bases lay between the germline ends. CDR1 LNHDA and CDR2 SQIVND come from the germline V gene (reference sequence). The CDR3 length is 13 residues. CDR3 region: CASSIGGSGELFF. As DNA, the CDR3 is TGTGCCAGTAGTATAGGGGGATCCGGGGAGCTGTTTTTT.

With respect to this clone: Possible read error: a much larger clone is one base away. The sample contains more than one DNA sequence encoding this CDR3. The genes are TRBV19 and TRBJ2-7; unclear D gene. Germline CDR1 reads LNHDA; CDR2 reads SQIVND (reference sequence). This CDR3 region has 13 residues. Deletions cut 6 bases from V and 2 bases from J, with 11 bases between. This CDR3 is CASSSDGAYEQYF. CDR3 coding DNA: TGTGCCAGTAGCTCGGACGGAGCCTACGAGCAGTACTTC.

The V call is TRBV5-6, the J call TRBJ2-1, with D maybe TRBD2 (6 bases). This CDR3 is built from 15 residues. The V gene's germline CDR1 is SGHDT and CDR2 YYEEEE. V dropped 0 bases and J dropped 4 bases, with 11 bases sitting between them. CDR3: CASSLGPGLYNEQFF. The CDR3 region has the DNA TGTGCCAGCAGCTTGGGTCCGGGACTGTACAATGAGCAGTTCTTC.

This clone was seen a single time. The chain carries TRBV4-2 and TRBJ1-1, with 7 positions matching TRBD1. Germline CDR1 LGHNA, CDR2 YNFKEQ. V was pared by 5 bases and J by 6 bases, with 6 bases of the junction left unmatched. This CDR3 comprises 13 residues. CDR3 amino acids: CASSLSGTAEAFF. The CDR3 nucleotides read TGTGCCAGCAGCTTGTCCGGGACAGCTGAAGCTTTCTTT.

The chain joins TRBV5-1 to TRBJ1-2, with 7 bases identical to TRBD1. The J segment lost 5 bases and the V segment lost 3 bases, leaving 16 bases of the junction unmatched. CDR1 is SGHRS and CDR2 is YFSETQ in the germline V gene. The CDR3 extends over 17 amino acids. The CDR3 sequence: CASSSGVQGDGLYGYTF. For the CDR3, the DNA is TGCGCCAGCAGCTCAGGTGTGCAGGGGGACGGACTTTATGGCTACACCTTC.

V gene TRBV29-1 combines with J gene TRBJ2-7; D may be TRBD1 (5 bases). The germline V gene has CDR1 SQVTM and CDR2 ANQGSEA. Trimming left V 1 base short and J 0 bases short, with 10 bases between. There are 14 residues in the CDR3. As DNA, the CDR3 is TGCAGCGTTGAAGTGACAGCTTTCTCCTACGAGCAGTACTTC. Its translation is CSVEVTAFSYEQYF.

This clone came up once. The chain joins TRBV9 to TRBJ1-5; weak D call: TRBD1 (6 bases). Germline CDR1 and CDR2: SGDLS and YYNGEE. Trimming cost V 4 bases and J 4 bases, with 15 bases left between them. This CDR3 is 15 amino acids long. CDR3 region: CASSPSGQINQPQHF. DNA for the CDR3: TGTGCCAGCAGCCCCAGTGGACAGATTAATCAGCCCCAGCATTTT.

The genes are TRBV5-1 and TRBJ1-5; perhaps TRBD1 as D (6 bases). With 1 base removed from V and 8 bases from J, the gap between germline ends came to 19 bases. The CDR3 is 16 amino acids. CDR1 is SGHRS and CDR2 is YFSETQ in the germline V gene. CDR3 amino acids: CASSLTGGLGYEPQHF. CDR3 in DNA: TGCGCCAGCAGCTTGACCGGGGGCCTCGGTTATGAGCCCCAGCATTTT.

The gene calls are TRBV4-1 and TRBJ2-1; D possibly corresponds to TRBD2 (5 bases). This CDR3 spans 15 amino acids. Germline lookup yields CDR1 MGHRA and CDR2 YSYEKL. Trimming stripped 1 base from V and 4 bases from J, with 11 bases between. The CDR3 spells CASSQGPSGYNEQFF. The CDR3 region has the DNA TGCGCCAGCAGCCAAGGGCCCAGCGGTTACAATGAGCAGTTCTTC.